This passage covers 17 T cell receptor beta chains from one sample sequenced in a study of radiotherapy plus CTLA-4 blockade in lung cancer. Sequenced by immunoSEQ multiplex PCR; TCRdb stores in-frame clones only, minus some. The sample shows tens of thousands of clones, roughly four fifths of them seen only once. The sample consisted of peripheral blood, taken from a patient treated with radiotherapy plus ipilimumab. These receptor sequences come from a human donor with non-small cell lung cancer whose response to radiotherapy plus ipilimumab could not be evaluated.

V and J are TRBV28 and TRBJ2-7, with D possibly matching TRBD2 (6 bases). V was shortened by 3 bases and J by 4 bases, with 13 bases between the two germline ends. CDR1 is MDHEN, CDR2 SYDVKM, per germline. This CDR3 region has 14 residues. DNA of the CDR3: TGTGCCAGCAGTTTGCCTCGGGGGAGGTACGAGCAGTACTTC. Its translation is CASSLPRGRYEQYF.

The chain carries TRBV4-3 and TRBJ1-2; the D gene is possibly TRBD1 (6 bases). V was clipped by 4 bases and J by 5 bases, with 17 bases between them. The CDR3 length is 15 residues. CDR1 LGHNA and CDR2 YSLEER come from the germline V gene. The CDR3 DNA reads TGCGCCAGCAGCCCAGGGTGGGCAGGGGATTATGGCTACACCTTC. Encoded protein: CASSPGWAGDYGYTF.

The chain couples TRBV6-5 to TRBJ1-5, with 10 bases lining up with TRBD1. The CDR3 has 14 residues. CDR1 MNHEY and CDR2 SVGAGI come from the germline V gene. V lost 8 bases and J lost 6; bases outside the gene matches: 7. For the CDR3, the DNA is TGTGCCAGCGAGACAGGGGGCTTGGGTCAGCCCCAGCATTTT. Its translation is CASETGGLGQPQHF.

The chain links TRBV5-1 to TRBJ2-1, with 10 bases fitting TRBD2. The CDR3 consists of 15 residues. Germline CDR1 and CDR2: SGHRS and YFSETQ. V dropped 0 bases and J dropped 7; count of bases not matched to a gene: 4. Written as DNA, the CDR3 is TGCGCCAGCAGCTTGGAACTAGCGGGATTTAATGAGCAGTTCTTC. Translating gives CASSLELAGFNEQFF. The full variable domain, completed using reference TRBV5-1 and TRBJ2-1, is KAGVTQTPRYLIKTRGQQVTLSCSPISGHRSVSWYQQTPGQGLQFLFEYFSETQRNKGNFPGRFSGRQFSNSRSEMNVSTLELGDSALYLCASSLELAGFNEQFFGPGTRLTVL.

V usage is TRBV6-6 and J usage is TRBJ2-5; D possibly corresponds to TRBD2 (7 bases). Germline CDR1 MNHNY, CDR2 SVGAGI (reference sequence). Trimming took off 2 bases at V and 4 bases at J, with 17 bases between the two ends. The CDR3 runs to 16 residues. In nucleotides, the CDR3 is TGTGCCAGCAGTTACCCTAAGGGGGGGGTCAGAGAGACCCAGTACTTC. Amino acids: CASSYPKGGVRETQYF.

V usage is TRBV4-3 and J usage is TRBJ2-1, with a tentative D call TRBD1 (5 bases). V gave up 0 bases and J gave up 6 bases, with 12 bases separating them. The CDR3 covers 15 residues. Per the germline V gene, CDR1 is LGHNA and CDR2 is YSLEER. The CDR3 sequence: CASSQDWAGRNEQFF. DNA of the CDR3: TGCGCCAGCAGCCAAGATTGGGCAGGGCGCAATGAGCAGTTCTTC.

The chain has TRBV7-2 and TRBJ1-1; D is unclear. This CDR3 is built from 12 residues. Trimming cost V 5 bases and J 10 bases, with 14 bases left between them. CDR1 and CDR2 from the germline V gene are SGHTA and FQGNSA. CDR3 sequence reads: CASSLINRGAFF. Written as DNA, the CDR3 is TGTGCCAGCAGCCTCATAAACCGGGGAGCTTTCTTT. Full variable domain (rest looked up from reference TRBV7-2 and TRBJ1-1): GAGVSQSPSNKVTEKGKDVELRCDPISGHTALYWYRQSLGQGLEFLIYFQGNSAPDKSGLPSDRFSAERTGGSVSTLTIQRTQQEDSAVYLCASSLINRGAFFGQGTRLTVV.

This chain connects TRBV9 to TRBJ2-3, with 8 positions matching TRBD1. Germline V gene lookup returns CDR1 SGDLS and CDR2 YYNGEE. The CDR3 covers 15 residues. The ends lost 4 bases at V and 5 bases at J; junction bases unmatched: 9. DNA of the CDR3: TGTGCCAGCAGCATTCAGGGGGCTGCGGTAGATACGCAGTATTTT. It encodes CASSIQGAAVDTQYF.

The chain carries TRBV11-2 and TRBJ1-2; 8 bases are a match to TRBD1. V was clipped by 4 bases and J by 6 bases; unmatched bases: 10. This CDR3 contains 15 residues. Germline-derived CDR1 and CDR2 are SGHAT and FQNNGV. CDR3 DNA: TGTGCCAGCAGCTCCATTAGGACAGGGCGGCATGGCTACACCTTC. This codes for CASSSIRTGRHGYTF.

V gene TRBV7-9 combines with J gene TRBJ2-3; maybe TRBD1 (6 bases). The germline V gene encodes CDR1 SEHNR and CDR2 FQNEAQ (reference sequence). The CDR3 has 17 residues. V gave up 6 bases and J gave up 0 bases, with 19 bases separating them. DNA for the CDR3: TGTGCCAGCAGGCCCTTACAACAGGGAACTAGCACAGATACGCAGTATTTT. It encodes CASRPLQQGTSTDTQYF.

CDR3 region: CASSSGQVSYEQYF. Here the CDR3 DNA reads TGTGCCAGCAGCTCGGGACAGGTCTCCTACGAGCAGTACTTC. This sequence joins TRBV7-6 and TRBJ2-7; 8 nucleotides agree with TRBD1. Germline-derived CDR1 and CDR2 are SGHVS and FNYEAQ. V lost 4 bases and J lost 0; bases outside the gene matches: 2. This CDR3 region has 14 residues.

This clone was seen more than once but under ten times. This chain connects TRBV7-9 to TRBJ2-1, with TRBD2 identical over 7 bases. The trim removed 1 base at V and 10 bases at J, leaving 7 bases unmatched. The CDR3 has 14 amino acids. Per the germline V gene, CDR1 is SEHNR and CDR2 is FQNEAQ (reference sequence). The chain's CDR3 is CASSLEWDYSEQFF. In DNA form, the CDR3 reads TGTGCCAGCAGCTTAGAATGGGACTACTCCGAGCAGTTCTTC.

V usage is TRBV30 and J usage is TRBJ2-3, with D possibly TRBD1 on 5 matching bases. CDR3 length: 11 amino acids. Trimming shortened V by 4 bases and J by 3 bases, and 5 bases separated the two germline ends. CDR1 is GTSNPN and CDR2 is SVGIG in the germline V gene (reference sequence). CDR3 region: CAWTGTDTQYF. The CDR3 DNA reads TGTGCCTGGACAGGGACAGATACGCAGTATTTT.

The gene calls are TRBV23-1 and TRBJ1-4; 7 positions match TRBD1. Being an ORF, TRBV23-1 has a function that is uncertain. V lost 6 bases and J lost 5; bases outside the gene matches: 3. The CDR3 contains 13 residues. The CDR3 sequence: CASRGRGNEKLFF. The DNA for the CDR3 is TGCGCCAGCAGAGGCAGGGGGAATGAAAAACTGTTTTTT.

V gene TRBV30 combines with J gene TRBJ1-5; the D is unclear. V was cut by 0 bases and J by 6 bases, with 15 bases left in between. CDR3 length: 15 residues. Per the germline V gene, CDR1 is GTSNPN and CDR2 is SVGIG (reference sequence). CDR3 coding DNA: TGTGCCTGGAGTGTAGACACCGGAATGGGTCAGCCCCAGCATTTT. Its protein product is CAWSVDTGMGQPQHF. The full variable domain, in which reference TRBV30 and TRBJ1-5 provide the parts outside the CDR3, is SQTIHQWPATLVQPVGSPLSLECTVEGTSNPNLYWYRQAAGRGLQLLFYSVGIGQISSEVPQNLSASRPQDRQFILSSKKLLLSDSGFYLCAWSVDTGMGQPQHFGDGTRLSIL.

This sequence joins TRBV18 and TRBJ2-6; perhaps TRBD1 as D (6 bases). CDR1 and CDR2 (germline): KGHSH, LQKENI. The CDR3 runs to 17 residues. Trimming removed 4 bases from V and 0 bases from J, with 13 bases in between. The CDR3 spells CASSLQGGFSGANVLTF. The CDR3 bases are TGTGCCAGCTCACTACAGGGTGGGTTCTCTGGGGCCAACGTCCTGACTTTC.

The CDR3 DNA reads as TGTGCCAGCAGCGTAGATGCTGACTCCTACGAGCAGTACTTC. This codes for CASSVDADSYEQYF. The chain links TRBV9 to TRBJ2-5, with D unresolved. The J call is in doubt because the DNA end fits TRBJ2-7 better. Per germline, CDR1 SGDLS and CDR2 YYNGEE. This CDR3 contains 14 residues.